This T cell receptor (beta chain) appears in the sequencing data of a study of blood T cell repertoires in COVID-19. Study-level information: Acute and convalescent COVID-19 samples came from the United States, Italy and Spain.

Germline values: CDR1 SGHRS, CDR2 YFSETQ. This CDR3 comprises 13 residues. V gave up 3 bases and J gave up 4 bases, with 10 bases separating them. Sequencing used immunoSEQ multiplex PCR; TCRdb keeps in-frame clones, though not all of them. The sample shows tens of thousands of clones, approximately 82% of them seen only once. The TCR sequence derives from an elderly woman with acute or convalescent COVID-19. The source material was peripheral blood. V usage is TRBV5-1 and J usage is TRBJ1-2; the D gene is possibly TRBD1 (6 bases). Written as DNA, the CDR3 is TGCGCCAGCAGCTCAGGGGCCGGCTATGGCTACACCTTC. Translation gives CASSSGAGYGYTF.